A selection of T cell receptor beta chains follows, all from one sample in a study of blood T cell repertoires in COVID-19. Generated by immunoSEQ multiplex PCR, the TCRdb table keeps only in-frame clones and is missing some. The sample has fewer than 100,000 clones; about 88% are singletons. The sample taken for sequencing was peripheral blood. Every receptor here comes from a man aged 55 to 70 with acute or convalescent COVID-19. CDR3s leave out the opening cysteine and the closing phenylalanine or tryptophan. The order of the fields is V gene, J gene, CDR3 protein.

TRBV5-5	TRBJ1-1	ASSLVADLNTEAF
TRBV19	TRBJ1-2	ASSVIANYGYT
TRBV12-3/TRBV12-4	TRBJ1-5	ASSLSGNQPQH
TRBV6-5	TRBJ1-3	ASRRASGNTIY
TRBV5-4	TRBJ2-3	ASSLIGSDTQY
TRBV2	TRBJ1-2	ASSEGTGFNYGYT
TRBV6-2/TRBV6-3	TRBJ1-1	ASSPGQGAPRNTEAF
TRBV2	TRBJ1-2	ASSTKEADGYT
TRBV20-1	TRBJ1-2	SASLQGAISGYT
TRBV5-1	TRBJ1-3	ASSLEPGVSGNTIY
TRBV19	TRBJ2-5	ASRTHGGQETQY
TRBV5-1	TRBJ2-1	ASSTPDRGGSDYNEQF
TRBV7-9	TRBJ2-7	ASSLEWGSYEQY
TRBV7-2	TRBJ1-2	ASRDRGYGYT
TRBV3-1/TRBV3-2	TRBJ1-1	ASSQVTGAATEAF
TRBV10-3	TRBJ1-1	AIRTTVPNGEAF
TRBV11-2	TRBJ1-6	ASSPGHSYNSPLH
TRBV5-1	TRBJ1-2	ASSKMVDRADGYT
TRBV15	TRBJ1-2	ATSSEQGRFNYGYT
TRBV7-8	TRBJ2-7	ASSSEAGRAYEQY
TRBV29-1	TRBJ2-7	SVGRDSISYEQY
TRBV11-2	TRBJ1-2	ASSNRGNYGYT
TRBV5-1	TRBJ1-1	ASSWGQDTEAF
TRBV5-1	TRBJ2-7	ASSSTSGSHEQY
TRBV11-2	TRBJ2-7	ASSSRGQGYEQY
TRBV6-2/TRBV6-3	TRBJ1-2	ASSPPGQLGYT
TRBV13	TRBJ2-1	ASSFGRGGGSDEQF
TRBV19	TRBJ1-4	ASRIQGAANEKLF